This T cell receptor (beta chain) was identified during a study of blood T cell repertoires in COVID-19. Study-wide context: Whether acute or convalescent, the COVID-19 samples came from the United States, Italy and Spain. PBMCs, B-cell-depleted T cells, or T cells provided the cDNA or gDNA that made up the material.

The germline V gene has CDR1 MNHEY and CDR2 SMNVEV (reference sequence). The CDR3 covers 17 residues. The V gene lost 3 bases and the J gene lost 3 bases, with 17 bases spanning the gap. In Seattle, patients joined the study during active infection and were tracked longitudinally. TCRdb keeps only in-frame clones here, not all; method: immunoSEQ multiplex PCR. The table records some 200,000 clones, almost 85% of them present only once. The sample holds one count of this clone. The source material was peripheral blood. V and J are TRBV27 and TRBJ2-2; D remains unclear. The TCR was taken from a woman between 65 and 79 years old with COVID-19, enrolled during active disease. In nucleotides, the CDR3 is TGTGCCAGCAGTTTCGAACTACCCTCGGTGGACACCGGGGAGCTGTTTTTT. Protein product: CASSFELPSVDTGELFF.